This T cell receptor beta chain appears in the sequencing data of a study of blood T cell repertoires in COVID-19. This clone was observed a handful of times. Assay used: immunoSEQ multiplex PCR; TCRdb lists only in-frame clones, some missing. The table has 150,000 to 180,000 clones, approximately 80% seen once. CDR1 is SGHNT, CDR2 YYREEE, per germline (reference sequence). This CDR3 has 13 amino acids. Trimming removed 4 bases at V and 4 bases at J, with 11 bases between. Sequencing was done on a sample of peripheral blood. This clonotype was obtained from a man in his 60s with acute or convalescent COVID-19. The V gene is TRBV5-4, the J gene TRBJ1-2, with D possibly matching TRBD1 (5 bases). For the CDR3, the DNA is TGTGCCAGCAGCCGACAGACCGCCTATGGCTACACCTTC. This translates into CASSRQTAYGYTF.